The 15 T cell receptor beta chains given below trace back to one sample, sequenced in a study of blood T cell repertoires in COVID-19. The method was immunoSEQ multiplex PCR; TCRdb's version includes in-frame clones alone and lacks a portion of them. The table lists approximately 200,000 clones, about 90% of them singletons, with about 3.5% in the top ten. The sample comprised PBMCs or T cells enriched from blood (not recorded which). Every receptor here comes from a woman aged 25 to 39 who had been exposed to COVID-19.

The V call is TRBV28, the J call TRBJ1-4; no firm D call. Germline CDR1 reads MDHEN; CDR2 reads SYDVKM. Trimming cost V 2 bases and J 5 bases, with 6 bases left between them. CDR3 size: 13 residues. CDR3 DNA sequence: TGTGCCAGCAGTTTAGGAGGGAATGAAAAACTGTTTTTT. Translation: CASSLGGNEKLFF.

This clone was detected only once. The chain joins TRBV7-2 to TRBJ2-3; D possibly corresponds to TRBD1 (6 bases). The CDR3 is 17 amino acids. Germline assignment: CDR1 SGHTA and CDR2 FQGNSA. V lost 7 bases and J lost 2, with 22 bases in between. The CDR3 here is CASTSDVFRGHTDTQYF. DNA for the CDR3: TGTGCCAGCACCTCCGATGTGTTCAGGGGCCACACAGATACGCAGTATTTT.

The genes are TRBV4-1 and TRBJ1-4, with 11 bases lining up with TRBD1. The germline CDR1 and CDR2 sequences are MGHRA and YSYEKL. The CDR3 has 21 amino acids. Trimming removed 1 base from V and 2 bases from J; junction bases left unmatched: 15. The CDR3: CASSQAERDRGIRRTNEKLFF. The CDR3 coding sequence is TGCGCCAGCAGCCAAGCTGAGAGGGACAGGGGGATTAGGAGGACTAATGAAAAACTGTTTTTT.

V gene TRBV4-1 combines with J gene TRBJ1-2; tentatively, D is TRBD1 (6 bases). CDR3 length: 18 amino acids. Germline lookup yields CDR1 MGHRA and CDR2 YSYEKL. V was clipped by 0 bases and J by 2 bases, with 19 bases between them. The CDR3 bases are TGCGCCAGCAGCCAAGATCCGGAACAGGGCCCCAGGAACTATGGCTACACCTTC. Its protein product is CASSQDPEQGPRNYGYTF.

On this clone: Other DNA sequences in this sample translate to the same CDR3. The chain is built from TRBV3-1 (or the pseudogene TRBV3-2) and TRBJ2-7; 7 positions agree with TRBD2. The CDR3 runs 13 residues. With V trimmed by 1 base and J by 3 bases, 0 bases remained unmatched. The germline CDR1 and CDR2 sequences are LGHDT and YNNKEL (reference sequence). The CDR3 DNA follows: TGTGCCAGCAGCCAAGGCGGGGGCTACGAGCAGTACTTC. It is translated as CASSQGGGYEQYF.

The genes are TRBV7-9 and TRBJ2-7; 11 bases are shared with TRBD2. The CDR3 length is 16 residues. CDR1 and CDR2 from the germline V gene are SEHNR and FQNEAQ (reference sequence). V dropped 0 bases and J dropped 2; count of bases not matched to a gene: 3. The CDR3 coding sequence is TGTGCCAGCAGCTTAGCGCTAGCGGGAGGAGCCTACGAGCAGTACTTC. This codes for CASSLALAGGAYEQYF.

This chain's CDR3 is CASSFLTSGSGDEQFF. In nucleotides, the CDR3 is TGTGCCAGCAGTTTCCTGACTAGCGGGAGCGGCGATGAGCAGTTCTTC. The chain recombines TRBV28 with TRBJ2-1, with 12 bases fitting TRBD2. CDR1 is MDHEN, CDR2 SYDVKM, per germline. V was pared by 3 bases and J by 8 bases, with 8 bases of the junction left unmatched. The CDR3 totals 16 residues.

The chain carries TRBV7-9 and TRBJ2-7; the D gene is possibly TRBD1 (6 bases). V lost 7 bases and J lost 2, with 15 bases in between. This CDR3 spans 14 amino acids. Germline loops: CDR1 SEHNR, CDR2 FQNEAQ (reference sequence). CDR3 residues: CASNPADRPYEQYF. In nucleotides, the CDR3 is TGTGCCAGCAACCCTGCTGACAGGCCCTACGAGCAGTACTTC.

The chain joins TRBV19 to TRBJ2-2, with 8 bases aligning to TRBD2. The CDR3 is 16 residues long. With 3 bases clipped from V and 5 bases from J, the junction kept 8 bases outside the gene matches. The germline V gene encodes CDR1 LNHDA and CDR2 SQIVND (reference sequence). In nucleotides, the CDR3 is TGTGCCAGTAGTATGCCCCGGACTAGCAGGACCGGGGAGCTGTTTTTT. It encodes CASSMPRTSRTGELFF.

V and J are TRBV30 and TRBJ2-1; 7 positions match TRBD2. V dropped 4 bases and J dropped 3; count of bases not matched to a gene: 6. Germline CDR1 is GTSNPN and CDR2 is SVGIG (reference sequence). CDR3 length: 14 amino acids. The DNA for the CDR3 is TGTGCCTGGAAAGGCGGGAGTTACTACAATGAGCAGTTCTTC. Translated, it gives CAWKGGSYYNEQFF. Using reference TRBV30 and TRBJ2-1 for the parts outside the CDR3, the full variable domain is SQTIHQWPATLVQPVGSPLSLECTVEGTSNPNLYWYRQAAGRGLQLLFYSVGIGQISSEVPQNLSASRPQDRQFILSSKKLLLSDSGFYLCAWKGGSYYNEQFFGPGTRLTVL.

V is TRBV3-1 (or the pseudogene TRBV3-2) and J is TRBJ2-7; TRBD1 aligns across 9 bases. Germline CDR1 and CDR2: LGHDT and YNNKEL (reference sequence). V was clipped by 5 bases and J by 1 base; unmatched bases: 6. The CDR3 runs 15 residues. In nucleotides, the CDR3 is TGTGCCAGCAGCGTCGGGACAGGGACGTCCTACGAGCAGTACTTC. Translation gives CASSVGTGTSYEQYF.

The chain has TRBV18 and TRBJ2-3, with 9 bases matching TRBD2. The trim removed 4 bases at V and 0 bases at J, leaving 8 bases unmatched. The CDR3 contains 17 residues. Germline V gives CDR1 KGHSH, CDR2 LQKENI. DNA for the CDR3: TGTGCCAGCTCACACTTAGCGGGAGTTGTTAGCACAGATACGCAGTATTTT. Translated, it gives CASSHLAGVVSTDTQYF.

Concerning this clone: At one boundary the junction diverges from the germline segment, which might be a read error. This chain uses TRBV4-1 with TRBJ1-3, with D possibly being TRBD1 (5 bases). The germline V gene encodes CDR1 MGHRA and CDR2 YSYEKL. There are 11 residues in the CDR3. CDR3 DNA sequence: TGCGCCAGCAGCCAAGTACAAGGCAGGGATTTT. Its protein is CASSQVQGRDF.

The rearrangement uses TRBV7-2 and TRBJ1-5; weak D call: TRBD1 (5 bases). V was clipped by 3 bases and J by 3 bases, with 9 bases between them. This CDR3 is 14 amino acids long. Germline-derived CDR1 and CDR2 are SGHTA and FQGNSA. Here the CDR3 DNA reads TGTGCCAGCAGCTTGCGACAGTTCAATCAGCCCCAGCATTTT. This gives the protein CASSLRQFNQPQHF.

This clone was seen once. The chain recombines TRBV28 with TRBJ2-7; tentative D call: TRBD2 (5 bases). The ends were cut back, 5 bases at V and 2 bases at J, with 13 bases in the middle. The CDR3 loop spans 14 amino acids. Per germline, CDR1 MDHEN and CDR2 SYDVKM. Written as DNA, the CDR3 is TGTGCCAGCAGTAGCCAAACCGGGGCCTACGAGCAGTACTTC. This translates into CASSSQTGAYEQYF. Full variable domain (missing parts from reference TRBV28 and TRBJ2-7): DVKVTQSSRYLVKRTGEKVFLECVQDMDHENMFWYRQDPGLGLRLIYFSYDVKMKEKGDIPEGYSVSREKKERFSLILESASTNQTSMYLCASSSQTGAYEQYFGPGTRLTVT.